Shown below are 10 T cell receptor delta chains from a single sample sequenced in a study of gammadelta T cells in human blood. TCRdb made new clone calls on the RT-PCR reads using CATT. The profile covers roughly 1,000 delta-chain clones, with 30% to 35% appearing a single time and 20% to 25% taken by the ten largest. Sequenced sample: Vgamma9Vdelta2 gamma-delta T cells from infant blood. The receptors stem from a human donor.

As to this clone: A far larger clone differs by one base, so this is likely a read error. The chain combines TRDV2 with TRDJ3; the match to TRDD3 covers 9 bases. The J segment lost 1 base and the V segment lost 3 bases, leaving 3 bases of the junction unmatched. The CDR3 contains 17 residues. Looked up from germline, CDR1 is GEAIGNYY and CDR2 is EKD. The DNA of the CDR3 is TGTGCCTGTGACGCTACTGGGGGATCCTGGGACACCCGACAGATGTTTTTC. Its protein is CACDATGGSWDTRQMFF.

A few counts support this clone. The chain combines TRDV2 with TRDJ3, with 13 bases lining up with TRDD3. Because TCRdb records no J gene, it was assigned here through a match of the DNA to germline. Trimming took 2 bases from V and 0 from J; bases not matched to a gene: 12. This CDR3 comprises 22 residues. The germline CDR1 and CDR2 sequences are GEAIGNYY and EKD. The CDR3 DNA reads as TGTGCCTGTGACAGGGTACTGGGGGATACGCCCTTTAGCTCCTGGGACACCCGACAGATGTTTTTC. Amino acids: CACDRVLGDTPFSSWDTRQMFF.

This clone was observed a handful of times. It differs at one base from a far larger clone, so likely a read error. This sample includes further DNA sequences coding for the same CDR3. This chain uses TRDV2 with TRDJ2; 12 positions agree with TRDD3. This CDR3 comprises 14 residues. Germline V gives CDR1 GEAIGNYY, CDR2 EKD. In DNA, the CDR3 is TGTGCCTGTGACATACTGGGGGATACAGCACAACTCTTTTTT. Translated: CACDILGDTAQLFF.

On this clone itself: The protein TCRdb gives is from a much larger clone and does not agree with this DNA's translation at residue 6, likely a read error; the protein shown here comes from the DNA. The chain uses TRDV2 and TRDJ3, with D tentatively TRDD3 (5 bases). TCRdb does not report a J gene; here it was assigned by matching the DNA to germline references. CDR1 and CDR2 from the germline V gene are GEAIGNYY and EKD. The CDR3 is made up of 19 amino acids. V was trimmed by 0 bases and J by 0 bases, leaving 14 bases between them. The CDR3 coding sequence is TGTGCCTGTGACACCGGGGGGCCCAATCGCTCCTGGGACACCCGACAGATGTTTTTC. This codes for CACDTGGPNRSWDTRQMFF.

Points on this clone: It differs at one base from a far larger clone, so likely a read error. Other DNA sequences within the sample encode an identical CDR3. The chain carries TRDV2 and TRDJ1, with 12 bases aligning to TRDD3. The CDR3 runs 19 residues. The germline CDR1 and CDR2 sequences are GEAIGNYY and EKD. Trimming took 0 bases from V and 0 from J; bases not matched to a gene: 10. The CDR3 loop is CACDTVLGDTPHYTDKLIF. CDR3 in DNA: TGTGCCTGTGACACCGTACTGGGGGATACACCCCATTACACCGATAAACTCATCTTT.

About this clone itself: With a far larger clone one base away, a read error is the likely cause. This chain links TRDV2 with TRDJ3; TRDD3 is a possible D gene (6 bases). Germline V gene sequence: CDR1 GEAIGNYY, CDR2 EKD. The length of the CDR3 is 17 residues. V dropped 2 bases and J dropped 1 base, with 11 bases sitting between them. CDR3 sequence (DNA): TGTGCCTGTGACAATACTGGGAGATCCTGGGACACCCGACAGATGTTTTTC. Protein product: CACDNTGRSWDTRQMFF.

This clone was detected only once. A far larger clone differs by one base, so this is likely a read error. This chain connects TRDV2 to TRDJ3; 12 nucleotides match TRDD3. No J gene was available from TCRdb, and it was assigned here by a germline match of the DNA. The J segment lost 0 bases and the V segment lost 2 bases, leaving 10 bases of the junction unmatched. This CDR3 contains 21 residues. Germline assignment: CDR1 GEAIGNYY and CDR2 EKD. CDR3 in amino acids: CACDIVDWGIPSSWDTRQMFF. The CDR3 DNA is TGTGCCTGTGACATCGTTGACTGGGGGATACCCAGCTCCTGGGACACCCGACAGATGTTTTTC.

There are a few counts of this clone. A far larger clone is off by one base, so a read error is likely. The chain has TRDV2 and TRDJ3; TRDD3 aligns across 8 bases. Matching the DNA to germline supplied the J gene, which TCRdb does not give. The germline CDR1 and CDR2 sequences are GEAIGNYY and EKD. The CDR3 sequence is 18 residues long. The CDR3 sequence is CACDTGGFSSWDPRQMFF. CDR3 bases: TGTGCCTGTGACACTGGGGGATTTAGCTCCTGGGACCCCCGACAGATGTTTTTC.

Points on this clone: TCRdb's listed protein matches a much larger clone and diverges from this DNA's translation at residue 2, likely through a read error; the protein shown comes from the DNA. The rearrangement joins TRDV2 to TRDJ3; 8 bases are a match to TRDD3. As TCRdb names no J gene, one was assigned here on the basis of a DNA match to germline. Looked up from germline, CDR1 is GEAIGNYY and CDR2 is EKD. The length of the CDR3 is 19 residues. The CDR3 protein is CSCDTLLGDTSWDTRQMFF. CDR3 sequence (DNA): TGTTCCTGTGACACACTTCTGGGGGACACCTCCTGGGACACCCGACAGATGTTTTTC.

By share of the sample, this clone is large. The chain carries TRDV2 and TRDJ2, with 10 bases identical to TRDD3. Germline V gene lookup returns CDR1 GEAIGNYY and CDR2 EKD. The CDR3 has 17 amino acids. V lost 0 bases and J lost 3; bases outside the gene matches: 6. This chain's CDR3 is CACDTPWGIKMTAQLFF. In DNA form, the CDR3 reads TGTGCCTGTGACACCCCCTGGGGGATAAAGATGACAGCACAACTCTTCTTT.